Sequencing of this T cell receptor beta chain was carried out in a study of identical twins. This CDR3 spans 12 amino acids. V dropped 0 bases and J dropped 5 bases, with 7 bases sitting between them. Looked up from germline, CDR1 is DFQATT and CDR2 is SNEGSKA (reference sequence). TCRdb redid the calling of the 5' RACE reads with MiXCR, one entry per CDR3 protein. The sample has some 760,000 distinct CDR3 sequences, roughly 18% seen once. There are a few counts of this clonotype. This sample was also put to use in a study of T cells expressing NK-cell markers. That work adds: From sorted CD3+CD56+NKG2C+, CD3+CD56+NKG2C- and CD3+CD56-NKG2C+ T cells came the TCR beta repertoires. These clonotypes also led the CD3+CD56-NKG2C+ fraction in several donors.

This TCR came from a young woman in good health. The sample consisted of PBMCs. J is TRBJ2-5 and V is TRBV20-1, with no clear D. This CDR3 reads CSARDGRETQYF. CDR3 coding DNA: TGCAGTGCTAGAGATGGAAGGGAGACCCAGTACTTC.